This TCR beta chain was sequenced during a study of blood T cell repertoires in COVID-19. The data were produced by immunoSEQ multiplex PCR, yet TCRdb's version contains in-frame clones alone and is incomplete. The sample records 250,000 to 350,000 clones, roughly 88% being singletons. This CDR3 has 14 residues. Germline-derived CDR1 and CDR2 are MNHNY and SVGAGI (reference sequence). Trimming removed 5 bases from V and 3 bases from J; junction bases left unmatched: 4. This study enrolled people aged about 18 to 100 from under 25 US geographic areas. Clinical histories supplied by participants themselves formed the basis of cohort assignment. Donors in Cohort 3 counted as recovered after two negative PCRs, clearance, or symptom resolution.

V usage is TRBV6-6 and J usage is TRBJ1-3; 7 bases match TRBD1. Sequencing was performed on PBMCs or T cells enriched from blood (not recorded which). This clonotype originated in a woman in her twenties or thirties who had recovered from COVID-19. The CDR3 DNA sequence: TGTGCCAGCAGTCGACAGGGATTTGGAAACACCATATATTTT. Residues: CASSRQGFGNTIYF.